This entry is about one TCR beta chain. As yet, its antigen is unknown. The assay was immunoSEQ multiplex PCR, and TCRdb's table has in-frame clones only and misses some. The sample has 130,000 or so clones, about 94% seen once. In germline, CDR1 is SGHVS, CDR2 FNYEAQ. This CDR3 spans 16 amino acids. Trimming took 5 bases from V and 4 from J, leaving 20 bases between them. The sample comes from a study of T cell responses to AZD1222 COVID-19 vaccine. Looking at the study overall: Combined were second doses at about 4 or about 12 weeks.

Study-level points and caveats: Spike-wide vaccine-associated CD4 TCRs dominated at 160-218 and 743-854. Vaccination with two AZD1222 doses was followed by a rise in Spike-specific TCR breadth and depth.

The origin of this receptor is an adult in good health. The input for sequencing was peripheral blood, taken on day 0 of AZD1222 vaccination. V and J are TRBV7-6 and TRBJ1-1, with D possibly TRBD1 on 6 matching bases. CDR3 amino acids: CASSPGSGGMSTEAFF. The CDR3 DNA reads TGTGCCAGCAGCCCCGGCTCGGGGGGCATGAGCACTGAAGCTTTCTTT.